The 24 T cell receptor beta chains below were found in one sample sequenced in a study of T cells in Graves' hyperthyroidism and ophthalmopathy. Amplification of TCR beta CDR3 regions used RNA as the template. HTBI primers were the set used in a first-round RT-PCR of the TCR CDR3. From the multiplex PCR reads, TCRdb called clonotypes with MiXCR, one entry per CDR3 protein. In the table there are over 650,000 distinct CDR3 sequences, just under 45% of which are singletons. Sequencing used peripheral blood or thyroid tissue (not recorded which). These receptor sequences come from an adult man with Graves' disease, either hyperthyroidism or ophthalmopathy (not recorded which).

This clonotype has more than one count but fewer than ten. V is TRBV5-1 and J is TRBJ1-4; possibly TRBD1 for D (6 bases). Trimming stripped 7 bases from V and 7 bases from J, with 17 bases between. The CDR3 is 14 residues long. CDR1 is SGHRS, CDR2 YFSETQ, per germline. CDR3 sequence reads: CASAAGQNSEKLFF. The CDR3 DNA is TGCGCCAGCGCCGCCGGACAGAACTCTGAAAAACTGTTTTTT.

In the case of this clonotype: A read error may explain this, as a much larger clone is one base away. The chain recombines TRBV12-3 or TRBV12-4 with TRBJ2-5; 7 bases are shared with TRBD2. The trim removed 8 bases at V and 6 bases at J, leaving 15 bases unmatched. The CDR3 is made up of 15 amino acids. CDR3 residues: CASAVGLAEQKTQYF. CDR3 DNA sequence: TGTGCCAGCGCCGTCGGCCTAGCGGAGCAAAAGACCCAGTACTTC.

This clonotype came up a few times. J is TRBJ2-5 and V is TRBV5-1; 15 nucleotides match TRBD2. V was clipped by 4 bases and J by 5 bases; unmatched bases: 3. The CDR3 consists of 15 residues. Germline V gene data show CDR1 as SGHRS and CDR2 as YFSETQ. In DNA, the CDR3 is TGCGCCAGCAGCACAGGACTAGCGGGAGGGGAGACCCAGTACTTC. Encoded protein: CASSTGLAGGETQYF.

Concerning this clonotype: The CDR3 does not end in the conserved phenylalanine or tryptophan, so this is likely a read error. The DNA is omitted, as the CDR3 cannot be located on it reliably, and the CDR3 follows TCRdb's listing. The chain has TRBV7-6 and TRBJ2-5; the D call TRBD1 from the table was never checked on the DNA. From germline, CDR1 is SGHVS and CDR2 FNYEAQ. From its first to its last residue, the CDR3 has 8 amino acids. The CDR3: CASSFDRL.

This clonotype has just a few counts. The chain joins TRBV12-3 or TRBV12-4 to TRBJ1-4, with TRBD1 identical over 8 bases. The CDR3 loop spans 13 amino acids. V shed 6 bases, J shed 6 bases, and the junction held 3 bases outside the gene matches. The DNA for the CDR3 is TGTGCCAGCAGCTTGGGACAGGATGAAAAACTGTTTTTT. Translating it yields CASSLGQDEKLFF.

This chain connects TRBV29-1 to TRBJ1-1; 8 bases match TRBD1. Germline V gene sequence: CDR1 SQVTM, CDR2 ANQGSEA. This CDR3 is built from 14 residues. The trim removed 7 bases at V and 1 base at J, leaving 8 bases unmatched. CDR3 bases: TGCAGCGCCAACCTGACAGGGGAGAACACTGAAGCTTTCTTT. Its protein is CSANLTGENTEAFF.

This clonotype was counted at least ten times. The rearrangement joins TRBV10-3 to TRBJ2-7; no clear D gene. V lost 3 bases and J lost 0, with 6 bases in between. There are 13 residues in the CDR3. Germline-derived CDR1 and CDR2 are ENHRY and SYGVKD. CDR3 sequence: CAISEASSYEQYF. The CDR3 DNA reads TGTGCCATCAGTGAAGCCAGCTCCTACGAGCAGTACTTC.

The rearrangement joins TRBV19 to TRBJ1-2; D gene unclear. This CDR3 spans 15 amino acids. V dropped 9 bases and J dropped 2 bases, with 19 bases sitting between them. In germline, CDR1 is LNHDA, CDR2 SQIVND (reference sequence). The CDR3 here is CASSFIDGLNYGYTF. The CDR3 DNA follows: TGTGCCAGCAGCTTCATAGACGGGCTGAACTATGGCTACACCTTC.

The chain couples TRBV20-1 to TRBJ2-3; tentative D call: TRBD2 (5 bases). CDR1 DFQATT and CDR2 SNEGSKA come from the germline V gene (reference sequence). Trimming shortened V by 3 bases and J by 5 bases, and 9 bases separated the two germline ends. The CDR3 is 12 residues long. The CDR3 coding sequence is TGCAGTGCTAGGGAGGCCGGAGATACGCAGTATTTT. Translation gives CSAREAGDTQYF.

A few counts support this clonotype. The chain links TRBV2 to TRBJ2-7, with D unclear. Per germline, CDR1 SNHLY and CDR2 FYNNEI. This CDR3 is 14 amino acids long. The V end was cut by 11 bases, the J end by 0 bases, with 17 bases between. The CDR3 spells CAWKTGPSSYEQYF. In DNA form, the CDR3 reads TGTGCCTGGAAGACCGGGCCGAGCTCCTACGAGCAGTACTTC.

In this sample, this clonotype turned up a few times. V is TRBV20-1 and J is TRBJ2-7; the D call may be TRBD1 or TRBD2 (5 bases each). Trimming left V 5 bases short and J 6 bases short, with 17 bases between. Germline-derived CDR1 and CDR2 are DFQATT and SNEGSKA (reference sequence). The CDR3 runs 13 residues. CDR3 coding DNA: TGCAGTGCTCCCCGGGACCCCCTCCGCGAGCAGTACTTC. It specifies CSAPRDPLREQYF.

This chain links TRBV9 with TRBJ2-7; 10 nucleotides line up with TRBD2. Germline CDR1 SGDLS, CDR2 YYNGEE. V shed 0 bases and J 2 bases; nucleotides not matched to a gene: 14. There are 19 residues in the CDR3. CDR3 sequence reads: CASSVEGGTSATKAYEQYF. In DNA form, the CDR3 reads TGTGCCAGCAGCGTAGAGGGAGGGACTAGCGCCACCAAAGCCTACGAGCAGTACTTC.

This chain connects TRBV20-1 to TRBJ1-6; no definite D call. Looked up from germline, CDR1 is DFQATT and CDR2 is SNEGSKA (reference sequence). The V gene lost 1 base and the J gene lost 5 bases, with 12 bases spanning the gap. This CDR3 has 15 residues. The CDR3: CSARVVLKNNSPLHF. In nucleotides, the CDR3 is TGCAGTGCTAGAGTGGTCCTGAAAAATAATTCACCCCTCCACTTT.

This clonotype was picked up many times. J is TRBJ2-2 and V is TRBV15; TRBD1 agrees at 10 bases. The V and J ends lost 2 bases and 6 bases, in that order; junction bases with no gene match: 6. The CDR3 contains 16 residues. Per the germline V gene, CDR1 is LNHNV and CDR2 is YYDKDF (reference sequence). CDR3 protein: CATSRPAGTGAGELFF. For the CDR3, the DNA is TGTGCCACCAGCAGACCAGCCGGGACAGGGGCCGGGGAGCTGTTTTTT.

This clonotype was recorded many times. The CDR3 coding sequence is TGCGCCAGCAGTGAACCGGAACAGGGTGACACTGAAGCTTTCTTT. This codes for CASSEPEQGDTEAFF. The gene calls are TRBV10-2 and TRBJ1-1; TRBD1 is a possible D gene (6 bases). Trimming left V 3 bases short and J 3 bases short, with 14 bases between. CDR3 size: 15 residues. The germline CDR1 and CDR2 sequences are WSHSY and SAAADI.

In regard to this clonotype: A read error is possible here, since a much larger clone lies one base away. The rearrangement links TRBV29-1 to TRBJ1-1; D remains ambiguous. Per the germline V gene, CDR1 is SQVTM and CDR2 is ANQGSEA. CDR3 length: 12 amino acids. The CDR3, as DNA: TGCGGCGTTGATCTAGCGAACACTGAAGCTTTCTTT. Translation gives CGVDLANTEAFF.

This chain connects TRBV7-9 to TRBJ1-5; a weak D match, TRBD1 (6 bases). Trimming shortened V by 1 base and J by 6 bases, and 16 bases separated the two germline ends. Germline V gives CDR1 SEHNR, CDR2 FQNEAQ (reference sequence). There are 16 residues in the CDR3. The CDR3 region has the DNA TGTGCCAGCAGCTTAGGAATGAGACAGGACGGTCAGCCCCAGCATTTT. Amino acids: CASSLGMRQDGQPQHF.

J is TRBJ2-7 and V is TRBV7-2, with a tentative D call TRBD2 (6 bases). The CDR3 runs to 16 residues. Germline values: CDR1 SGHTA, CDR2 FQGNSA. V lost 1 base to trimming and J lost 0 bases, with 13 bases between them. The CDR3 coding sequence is TGTGCCAGCAGCTTAGGGGCTAGCGTAATCTCCTACGAGCAGTACTTC. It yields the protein CASSLGASVISYEQYF.

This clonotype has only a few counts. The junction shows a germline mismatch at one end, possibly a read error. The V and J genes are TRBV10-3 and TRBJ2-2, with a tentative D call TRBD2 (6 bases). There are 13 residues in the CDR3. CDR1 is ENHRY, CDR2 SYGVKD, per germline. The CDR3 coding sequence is TGTGCCAGCAGTTACGCGGGAACCGGGGAGCTGTTTTTT. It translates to CASSYAGTGELFF.

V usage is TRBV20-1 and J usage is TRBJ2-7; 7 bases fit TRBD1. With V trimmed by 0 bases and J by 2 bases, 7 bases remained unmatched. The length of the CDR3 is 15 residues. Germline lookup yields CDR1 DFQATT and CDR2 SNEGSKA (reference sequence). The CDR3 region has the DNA TGCAGTGCTAGAGATTCGGCAGGGGGAGCCTACGAGCAGTACTTC. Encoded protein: CSARDSAGGAYEQYF.

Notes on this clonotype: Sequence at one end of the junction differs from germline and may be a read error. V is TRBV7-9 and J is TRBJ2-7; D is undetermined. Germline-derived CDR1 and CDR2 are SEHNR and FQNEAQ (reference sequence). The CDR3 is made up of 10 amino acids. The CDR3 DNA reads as TGTGCCAGCAGCTTATCGTTTAAGGAGTTC. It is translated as CASSLSFKEF.

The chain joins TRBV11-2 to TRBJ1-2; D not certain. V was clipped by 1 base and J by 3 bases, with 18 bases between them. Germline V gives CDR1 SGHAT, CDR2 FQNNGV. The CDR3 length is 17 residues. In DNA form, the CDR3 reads TGTGCCAGCAGCTTAGTTCTGGGGAGCCTTGGCTACTATGGCTACACCTTC. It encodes CASSLVLGSLGYYGYTF.

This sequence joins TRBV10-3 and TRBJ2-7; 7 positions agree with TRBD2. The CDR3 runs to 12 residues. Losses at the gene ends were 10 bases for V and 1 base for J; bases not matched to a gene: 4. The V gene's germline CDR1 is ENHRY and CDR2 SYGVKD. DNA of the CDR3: TGTGCCAGCAGGGAGGGTTCCTACGAGCAGTACTTC. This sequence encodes CASREGSYEQYF.

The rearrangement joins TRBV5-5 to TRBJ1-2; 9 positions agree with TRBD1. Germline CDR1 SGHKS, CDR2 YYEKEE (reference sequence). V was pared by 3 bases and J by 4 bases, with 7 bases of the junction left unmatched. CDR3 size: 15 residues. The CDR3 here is CASSYRQGGGYGYTF. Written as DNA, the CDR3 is TGTGCCAGCAGCTACCGACAGGGGGGTGGCTATGGCTACACCTTC.